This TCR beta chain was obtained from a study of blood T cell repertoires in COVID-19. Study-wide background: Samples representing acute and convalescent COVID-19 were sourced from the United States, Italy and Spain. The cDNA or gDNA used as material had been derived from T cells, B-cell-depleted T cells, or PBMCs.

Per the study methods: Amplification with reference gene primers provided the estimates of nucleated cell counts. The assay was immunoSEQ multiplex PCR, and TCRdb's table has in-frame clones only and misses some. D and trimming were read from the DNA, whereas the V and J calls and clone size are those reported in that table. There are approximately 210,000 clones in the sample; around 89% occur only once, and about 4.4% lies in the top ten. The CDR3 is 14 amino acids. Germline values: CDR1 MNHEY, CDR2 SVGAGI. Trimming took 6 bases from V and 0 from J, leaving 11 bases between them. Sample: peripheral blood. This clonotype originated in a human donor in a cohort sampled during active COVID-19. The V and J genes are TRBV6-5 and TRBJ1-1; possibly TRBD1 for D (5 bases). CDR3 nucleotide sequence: TGTGCCAGCAGCCGTCTGACAGTGAACACTGAAGCTTTCTTT. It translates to CASSRLTVNTEAFF.